This T cell receptor beta chain was sequenced for a study of T cell responses to AZD1222 COVID-19 vaccine. Study results and limitations: Unmutated variant regions are reportedly targeted by nearly half of spike-specific TCRs. Clonal diversity may have been underestimated in mostly white British donors.

On this clone: The target antigen is unknown.

The V gene lost 0 bases and the J gene lost 7 bases, with 15 bases spanning the gap. The V gene's germline CDR1 is SQVTM and CDR2 ANQGSEA. The CDR3 has 14 residues. Generated by immunoSEQ multiplex PCR, the TCRdb table keeps only in-frame clones and is missing some. This repertoire shows 110,000 to 150,000 clones, just over 90% found once; its top ten account for about 2%. Sequencing used peripheral blood, obtained 28 days after the second AZD1222 dose. V is TRBV29-1 and J is TRBJ1-1; possibly TRBD1 for D (5 bases). This TCR came from an adult who received the AZD1222 COVID-19 vaccine. The CDR3 bases are TGCAGCGTTGAAGATCGCGGGGGGTGGGGTGAAGCTTTCTTT. It specifies CSVEDRGGWGEAFF.